This TCR beta chain appears in the sequencing data of a study of T cells after yellow fever vaccination. General study points: Contaminants from the bulk population, in the form of abundant clonotypes, could be found in FACS-sorted repertoires. Clones that expanded after primary vaccination mostly reappeared after the booster (just over 95% CD4, approximately 85% CD8).

This clonotype showed up just a few times. The antigen remains unidentified. The CDR3 has 18 residues. Germline-derived CDR1 and CDR2 are SEHNR and FQNEAQ (reference sequence). Unmatched junction bases numbered 9, after V lost 1 base and J lost 2 bases. From the 5' RACE reads, TCRdb called clonotypes with MiXCR, one entry per CDR3 protein. In the table there are around 320,000 distinct CDR3 sequences, roughly 8.7% of which are singletons. Sequenced here: CD4+ T cells sorted from PBMCs, sampled 5 days after the yellow fever booster vaccination. The V gene is TRBV7-9, the J gene TRBJ1-1; TRBD1 agrees at 11 bases. The sequence was obtained from a man younger than 30 who received the YFV17D yellow fever vaccine. In nucleotides, the CDR3 is TGTGCCAGCAGCTTAGACTTGGACAGGGGGCGGGTTAACACTGAAGCTTTCTTT. The encoded protein is CASSLDLDRGRVNTEAFF.